A single sample gave rise to the 30 T cell receptor beta chains below, sequenced in a study of PD-1 blockade in classical Hodgkin lymphoma. TCRdb keeps only in-frame clones here, not all; method: immunoSEQ multiplex PCR. Here the sample spans under 25,000 clones, around 68% being singletons. The sample's time point: cycle 4 day 1 (C4D1), after 6 weeks of nivolumab. Every one of the patients relapsed after autologous stem cell transplantation (brentuximab vedotin exposure was variable). With magnetic negative selection, CD4+ T cells were purified from PBMCs that had been thawed. Material: CD4+ T cells from blood, obtained before the fourth cycle of nivolumab. The receptor set was obtained from a human donor with classical Hodgkin lymphoma.

The genes are TRBV19 and TRBJ1-2; a possible D gene is TRBD1 (6 bases). Trimming took 6 bases from V and 6 from J, leaving 26 bases between them. The CDR3 totals 17 residues. Germline CDR1 LNHDA, CDR2 SQIVND (reference sequence). CDR3 DNA: TGTGCCAGTAGGAGTCTAACCGGGGGCAGGGATAGAGATGGCTACACCTTC. Its translation is CASRSLTGGRDRDGYTF.

The gene calls are TRBV6-1 and TRBJ1-2; D is ambiguous. This CDR3 is 13 amino acids long. Between the trimmed V and J ends, which lost 0 bases and 4 bases, there was a span of 6 bases. From germline, CDR1 is MNHNS and CDR2 SASEGT. CDR3 nucleotide sequence: TGTGCCAGCAGTGAAGCGACGAGCTATGGCTACACCTTC. Translated, it gives CASSEATSYGYTF.

The rearrangement links TRBV2 to TRBJ2-7; D unresolved. Trimming left V 0 bases short and J 4 bases short, with 1 base between. The CDR3 sequence is 11 residues long. The germline gives CDR1 SNHLY, CDR2 FYNNEI. The CDR3 sequence is CASSEAYEQYF. In nucleotides, the CDR3 is TGTGCCAGCAGTGAAGCGTACGAGCAGTACTTC. Full variable domain (remainder filled in from reference TRBV2 and TRBJ2-7): EPEVTQTPSHQVTQMGQEVILRCVPISNHLYFYWYRQILGQKVEFLVSFYNNEISEKSEIFDDQFSVERPDGSNFTLKIRSTKLEDSAMYFCASSEAYEQYFGPGTRLTVT.

The V call is TRBV27, the J call TRBJ2-2, with TRBD1 matching 7 bases. The CDR3 is 14 residues long. V lost 6 bases, J lost 5 bases, and 6 bases stayed unmatched. CDR1 and CDR2 from the germline V gene are MNHEY and SMNVEV (reference sequence). This CDR3 reads CASRWTGLTGELFF. The CDR3 DNA reads TGTGCCAGCAGGTGGACAGGTTTAACCGGGGAGCTGTTTTTT.

The chain links TRBV19 to TRBJ2-2; 9 positions agree with TRBD2. V trimming: 4 bases; J trimming: 4 bases; junction bases outside the gene matches: 13. Germline values: CDR1 LNHDA, CDR2 SQIVND (reference sequence). The CDR3 is 18 amino acids. The CDR3 spells CASSKARRGGQGTGELFF. CDR3 DNA sequence: TGTGCCAGTAGTAAGGCTCGGCGGGGGGGCCAAGGCACCGGGGAGCTGTTTTTT.

This clone is medium-sized by share. J is TRBJ1-6 and V is TRBV2; 8 bases are a match to TRBD1. CDR3 size: 15 residues. The V segment lost 3 bases and the J segment 5 bases; nucleotides outside the gene matches: 3. Germline CDR1 reads SNHLY; CDR2 reads FYNNEI. CDR3 nucleotide sequence: TGTGCCAGCAGTGACAGGGGGCCTGATAATTCACCCCTCCACTTT. It encodes CASSDRGPDNSPLHF.

J is TRBJ2-7 and V is TRBV5-1; D is undetermined. Between the trimmed V and J ends, which lost 4 bases and 4 bases, there was a span of 15 bases. CDR1 and CDR2 (germline): SGHRS, YFSETQ. This CDR3 has 14 amino acids. The CDR3, as DNA: TGCGCCAGCAGCCCTGGGCCTGAACGGTACGAGCAGTACTTC. Its translation is CASSPGPERYEQYF.

This chain's CDR3 is CASSLGGQGSKQYF. The CDR3 region has the DNA TGTGCCAGCAGCTTAGGGGGACAGGGATCAAAGCAGTACTTC. The chain is built from TRBV7-9 and TRBJ2-7; 9 nucleotides match TRBD1. This CDR3 has 14 amino acids. Germline values: CDR1 SEHNR, CDR2 FQNEAQ (reference sequence). V lost 1 base, J lost 8 bases, and 6 bases stayed unmatched.

This rearrangement joins TRBV2 to TRBJ1-5, with 7 positions matching TRBD1. The CDR3 covers 15 residues. The trim removed 4 bases at V and 2 bases at J, leaving 5 bases unmatched. Germline lookup yields CDR1 SNHLY and CDR2 FYNNEI. CDR3 loop: CASSGPGGRNQPQHF. In DNA form, the CDR3 reads TGTGCCAGCAGTGGGCCAGGGGGTCGCAATCAGCCCCAGCATTTT. The complete variable domain, with remaining parts taken from reference TRBV2 and TRBJ1-5, reads EPEVTQTPSHQVTQMGQEVILRCVPISNHLYFYWYRQILGQKVEFLVSFYNNEISEKSEIFDDQFSVERPDGSNFTLKIRSTKLEDSAMYFCASSGPGGRNQPQHFGDGTRLSIL.

V gene TRBV6-6 combines with J gene TRBJ2-3, with 9 bases identical to TRBD1. The CDR3 contains 15 residues. V shed 6 bases and J 7 bases; nucleotides not matched to a gene: 11. The germline gives CDR1 MNHNY, CDR2 SVGAGI (reference sequence). The chain's CDR3 is CASRRTGGIMNTQYF. In nucleotides, the CDR3 is TGTGCCAGCAGACGAACAGGGGGCATTATGAATACGCAGTATTTT.

Only a few counts were recorded for this clone. The V and J genes are TRBV5-8 and TRBJ1-2; D might be TRBD1 (5 bases). The CDR3 runs 13 residues. Per the germline V gene, CDR1 is SGHTS and CDR2 is YDEGEE. V lost 6 bases and J lost 1, with 10 bases in between. DNA of the CDR3: TGTGCCAGCACACAACAGGTTAACTATGGCTACACCTTC. Protein product: CASTQQVNYGYTF.

CDR3 in amino acids: CASRGLTYEQYF. The DNA of the CDR3 is TGTGCCAGCAGAGGACTAACCTACGAGCAGTACTTC. V gene TRBV28 combines with J gene TRBJ2-7; possibly TRBD2 for D (6 bases). CDR3 size: 12 residues. V was cut by 6 bases and J by 2 bases, with 8 bases left in between. Germline V gene lookup returns CDR1 MDHEN and CDR2 SYDVKM.

The chain links TRBV19 to TRBJ2-5, with TRBD1 identical over 7 bases. Losses at the gene ends were 1 base for V and 5 bases for J; bases not matched to a gene: 7. CDR1 is LNHDA, CDR2 SQIVND, per germline (reference sequence). The length of the CDR3 is 15 residues. DNA of the CDR3: TGTGCCAGTAGTATAGCGAGGGGGCGAGGGGAGACCCAGTACTTC. Protein sequence: CASSIARGRGETQYF.

The V call is TRBV11-1, the J call TRBJ2-5, with 11 bases that match TRBD2. The CDR3 runs 15 residues. The germline gives CDR1 SGHAT, CDR2 FQDESV (reference sequence). The V gene end was trimmed by 5 bases and the J gene end by 5 bases; junction bases not matched to a gene: 7. CDR3: CASSPRSGGGETQYF. The CDR3 DNA sequence: TGTGCCAGCAGCCCCCGTAGCGGGGGGGGTGAGACCCAGTACTTC. Filled out from reference TRBV11-1 and TRBJ2-5, the complete variable domain reads EAEVAQSPRYKITEKSQAVAFWCDPISGHATLYWYRQILGQGPELLVQFQDESVVDDSQLPKDRFSAERLKGVDSTLKIQPAELGDSAMYLCASSPRSGGGETQYFGPGTRLLVL.

This clone was detected once. The V gene is TRBV6-6, the J gene TRBJ2-7, with a weak D call TRBD2 (5 bases). Trimming stripped 2 bases from V and 3 bases from J, with 8 bases between. CDR1 is MNHNY, CDR2 SVGAGI, per germline (reference sequence). The CDR3 is 13 residues long. CDR3 residues: CASSYPGSYEQYF. CDR3 sequence (DNA): TGTGCCAGCAGTTACCCGGGGAGCTACGAGCAGTACTTC.

This sequence joins TRBV6-6 and TRBJ2-7; unclear D gene. The V gene lost 4 bases and the J gene lost 4 bases, with 11 bases spanning the gap. CDR3 size: 13 residues. Germline V gene lookup returns CDR1 MNHNY and CDR2 SVGAGI (reference sequence). CDR3 DNA: TGTGCCAGCAGTTTCACCAGCCAGTACGAGCAGTACTTC. Its translation is CASSFTSQYEQYF.

The chain employs TRBV28 and TRBJ1-2; TRBD1 is a possible D gene (6 bases). CDR1 MDHEN and CDR2 SYDVKM come from the germline V gene. CDR3 length equals 14 residues. V lost 6 bases and J lost 5, with 16 bases in between. The CDR3 DNA reads as TGTGCCAGCAGACAACAGGGCGGTTTATATGGCTACACCTTC. The encoded protein is CASRQQGGLYGYTF.

CDR3 sequence reads: CASSQGDIAKNIQYF. In DNA, the CDR3 is TGTGCCAGCAGTCAGGGGGACATAGCCAAAAACATTCAGTACTTC. This chain joins TRBV4-2 and TRBJ2-4; 7 bases agree with TRBD1. The V segment lost 6 bases and the J segment 0 bases; nucleotides outside the gene matches: 5. The CDR3 sequence is 15 residues long. The germline V gene has CDR1 LGHNA and CDR2 YNFKEQ.

This clone has a handful of counts. The rearrangement uses TRBV28 and TRBJ1-2; 11 nucleotides agree with TRBD1. The CDR3 is 16 residues long. Germline values: CDR1 MDHEN, CDR2 SYDVKM. The V gene end was trimmed by 5 bases and the J gene end by 7 bases; junction bases not matched to a gene: 12. CDR3 coding DNA: TGTGCCAGCAGTCCTATTAGAACGGGACAGGGGGGTGGCTACACCTTC. It codes for CASSPIRTGQGGGYTF.

The chain combines TRBV5-1 with TRBJ2-1; the match to TRBD2 covers 15 bases. The CDR3 spans 17 residues. CDR1 SGHRS and CDR2 YFSETQ come from the germline V gene. V gave up 4 bases and J gave up 4 bases; unmatched junction bases: 6. The CDR3 protein is CASSVSGTSGGYNEQFF. The CDR3 DNA reads TGCGCCAGCAGCGTATCCGGGACTAGCGGGGGGTACAATGAGCAGTTCTTC.

The J gene is TRBJ2-7, the V gene TRBV7-6; 7 bases are a match to TRBD2. Trimming took 5 bases from V and 0 from J; bases not matched to a gene: 7. CDR1 and CDR2 (germline): SGHVS, FNYEAQ. The CDR3 has 15 amino acids. CDR3 DNA: TGTGCCAGCAGCCCACGAGCGGGGAGCTCCTACGAGCAGTACTTC. This codes for CASSPRAGSSYEQYF.

A remark on this clone: The junction and the germline gene differ at one end; a read error may be behind it. The rearrangement joins TRBV7-3 to TRBJ2-3, with D possibly matching TRBD1 (6 bases). The CDR3 has 15 residues. Germline lookup yields CDR1 SGHTA and CDR2 FQGTGA. CDR3 DNA: TGTGCCAGCAACTTACAGGGAAGGGGCACAGATACGCAGTATTTT. It is translated as CASNLQGRGTDTQYF.

This chain joins TRBV29-1 and TRBJ2-7; D perhaps matches TRBD1 (7 bases). The CDR3 has 13 residues. Germline CDR1 reads SQVTM; CDR2 reads ANQGSEA. V was shortened by 2 bases and J by 5 bases, with 13 bases between the two germline ends. CDR3 coding DNA: TGCAGCGTTGAAATAGGAGGGGGCCACGAGCAGTACTTC. This translates into CSVEIGGGHEQYF.

The gene calls are TRBV6-4 and TRBJ2-3; no definite D call. The V end lost 1 base, the J end lost 7 bases, and 3 bases lay between the germline ends. Per germline, CDR1 MRHNA and CDR2 SNTAGT. The CDR3 extends over 11 amino acids. The CDR3 sequence is CASSDLHTQYF. As DNA, the CDR3 is TGTGCCAGCAGTGACTTGCATACGCAGTATTTT.

The chain has TRBV15 and TRBJ2-2; D is ambiguous. V lost 1 base, J lost 2 bases, and 11 bases lay in between. The CDR3 consists of 16 residues. CDR1 LNHNV and CDR2 YYDKDF come from the germline V gene (reference sequence). The DNA of the CDR3 is TGTGCCACCAGCAGAGTGAAGGGTATAAACACCGGGGAGCTGTTTTTT. Residues: CATSRVKGINTGELFF.

This clone was found a few times. The rearrangement joins TRBV7-2 to TRBJ2-7; 9 nucleotides line up with TRBD1. The CDR3 totals 14 residues. Germline CDR1 and CDR2: SGHTA and FQGNSA. The V segment lost 1 base and the J segment 2 bases; nucleotides outside the gene matches: 0. Here the CDR3 DNA reads TGTGCCAGCAGCTTAGGGACAGGGGCCTACGAGCAGTACTTC. Amino acids: CASSLGTGAYEQYF.

This rearrangement joins TRBV5-6 to TRBJ2-3, with D perhaps matching TRBD1 (5 bases). V lost 2 bases to trimming and J lost 2 bases, with 6 bases between them. The CDR3 runs 13 residues. CDR1 is SGHDT and CDR2 is YYEEEE in the germline V gene. Here the CDR3 reads CASSLQDTDTQYF. Written as DNA, the CDR3 is TGTGCCAGCAGCTTACAGGACACAGATACGCAGTATTTT.

The genes are TRBV29-1 and TRBJ2-1, with D possibly matching TRBD2 (5 bases). CDR1 and CDR2 (germline): SQVTM, ANQGSEA. The CDR3 runs to 13 residues. Trimming took 7 bases from V and 7 from J, leaving 17 bases between them. CDR3 protein: CSAAFGKNNEQFF. CDR3 in DNA: TGCAGCGCTGCTTTCGGGAAAAATAATGAGCAGTTCTTC.

This clone was seen a handful of times. This sequence joins TRBV4-2 and TRBJ1-5; weak D call: TRBD1 (6 bases). The CDR3 is 16 amino acids. From germline, CDR1 is LGHNA and CDR2 YNFKEQ. The V and J ends lost 0 bases and 4 bases respectively, with 13 bases between them. CDR3: CASSQERGAGNQPQHF. The CDR3 DNA follows: TGTGCCAGCAGCCAAGAGCGGGGGGCAGGGAATCAGCCCCAGCATTTT.

The chain links TRBV23-1 to TRBJ1-5, with 10 bases fitting TRBD1. TRBV23-1 has ORF status, its function being uncertain. The CDR3 consists of 18 residues. V was clipped by 0 bases and J by 6 bases; unmatched bases: 11. The CDR3 DNA follows: TGCGCCAGCAGTCAATCGAGGACACCGGGACAGGGGATTCAGCCCCAGCATTTT. This codes for CASSQSRTPGQGIQPQHF.